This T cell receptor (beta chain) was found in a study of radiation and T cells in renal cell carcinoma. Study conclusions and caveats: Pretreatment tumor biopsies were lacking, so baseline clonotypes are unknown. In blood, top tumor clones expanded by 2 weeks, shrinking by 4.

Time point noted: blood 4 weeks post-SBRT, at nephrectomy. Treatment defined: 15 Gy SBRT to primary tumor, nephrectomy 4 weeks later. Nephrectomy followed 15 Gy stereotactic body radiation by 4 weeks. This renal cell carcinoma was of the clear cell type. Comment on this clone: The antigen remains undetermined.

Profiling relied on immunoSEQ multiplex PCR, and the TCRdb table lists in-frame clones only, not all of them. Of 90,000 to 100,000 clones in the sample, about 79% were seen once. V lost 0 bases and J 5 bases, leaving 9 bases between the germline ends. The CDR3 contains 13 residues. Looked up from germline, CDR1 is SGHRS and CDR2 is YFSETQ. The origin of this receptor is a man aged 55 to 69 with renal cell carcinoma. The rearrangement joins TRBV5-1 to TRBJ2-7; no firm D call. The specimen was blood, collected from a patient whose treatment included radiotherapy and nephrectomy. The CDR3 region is CASSLGLWDEQYF. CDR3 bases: TGCGCCAGCAGCTTGGGCCTTTGGGACGAGCAGTACTTC.